This T cell receptor beta chain originates from a study of blood T cell repertoires in COVID-19. Overall study context: COVID-19 samples collected from the United States, Italy and Spain covered acute and convalescent phases. Sources were T cells, B-cell-depleted T cells, or PBMCs; the material itself was cDNA or gDNA.

Germline V lookup: CDR1 SGHAT, CDR2 FQNNGV. The CDR3 sequence is 15 residues long. V lost 3 bases, J lost 2 bases, and 7 bases stayed unmatched. In the authors' workflow: Quantification of nucleated cells was approximated via reference gene primer amplification. TCRdb's copy holds only in-frame clones and misses some; the assay was immunoSEQ multiplex PCR. V and J calls plus clone size are reproduced from that table; the DNA served to infer D and trimming. Here the sample spans roughly 250,000 clones, around four fifths being singletons. The TCR sequence derives from a woman aged 70 to 79 with acute or convalescent COVID-19. The specimen sequenced was peripheral blood. J is TRBJ2-7 and V is TRBV11-2, with 7 positions matching TRBD2. CDR3 sequence (DNA): TGTGCCAGCAGCTTTGGAGCGGGGTTTACCTACGAGCAGTACTTC. As protein: CASSFGAGFTYEQYF.